One T cell receptor (beta chain) is described in this entry. Treatment noted: about 20 received Ad26.COV2.S at low or high dose, single or two shots; roughly five received placebo; per-sample allocation not given. Specimen acquisition occurred on day 63 following the initial vaccine or placebo injection. The sample is drawn from a study of Ad26.COV2.S vaccination and SARS-CoV-2 variants. Profiling relied on immunoSEQ multiplex PCR, and the TCRdb table lists in-frame clones only, not all of them. The repertoire holds 350,000 to 550,000 clones, with roughly nine tenths as singletons. The CDR3 length is 13 residues. The V segment lost 8 bases and the J segment 5 bases; nucleotides outside the gene matches: 4. Germline-derived CDR1 and CDR2 are KGHSH and LQKENI.

This receptor was identified in a person aged 18-65 years who received the Ad26.COV2.S COVID-19 vaccine or a placebo. V gene TRBV18 combines with J gene TRBJ1-4, with 8 bases fitting TRBD1. The sequenced sample was peripheral blood, obtained in a trial of Ad26.COV2.S vaccine versus placebo. CDR3 sequence (DNA): TGTGCCAGCAAGGGACAGGAGAATGAAAAACTGTTTTTT. Translation: CASKGQENEKLFF.